Following are 31 T cell receptor beta chains from one sample sequenced in a study of cytomegalovirus exposure and HLA in healthy donors. The PCR used 60 Vbeta and 13 Jbeta primers. Clones were sequenced by immunoSEQ multiplex PCR, and TCRdb holds only the in-frame ones, with some missing. The sample has 190,000 or so clones; more than 75% are singletons. Sequenced material: PBMCs. The receptors were gathered from a woman aged 50 to 60 in good health and CMV-seropositive.

J is TRBJ1-2 and V is TRBV29-1, with 7 bases lining up with TRBD1. V gave up 3 bases and J gave up 5 bases; unmatched junction bases: 6. This CDR3 contains 13 residues. CDR1 and CDR2 (germline): SQVTM, ANQGSEA. The CDR3 sequence is CSVDTGALYGYTF. CDR3 DNA sequence: TGCAGCGTTGATACAGGGGCTCTTTATGGCTACACCTTC.

V and J are TRBV5-6 and TRBJ2-2, with TRBD1 matching 7 bases. J gave up 1 base and V 1 base, and 4 bases lay outside the gene matches. The germline CDR1 and CDR2 sequences are SGHDT and YYEEEE. There are 16 residues in the CDR3. Here the CDR3 reads CASSLSRQGNTGELFF. The CDR3 coding sequence is TGTGCCAGCAGCTTGTCTCGACAGGGGAACACCGGGGAGCTGTTTTTT.

The chain joins TRBV7-2 to TRBJ1-1; D is unresolved. Germline V gene sequence: CDR1 SGHTA, CDR2 FQGNSA. Deletions cut 2 bases from V and 4 bases from J, with 5 bases between. The CDR3 has 12 amino acids. CDR3 DNA: TGTGCCAGCAGCTTAACACGCACTGAAGCTTTCTTT. Protein: CASSLTRTEAFF.

This chain uses TRBV5-1 with TRBJ2-1; 10 bases are a match to TRBD2. V lost 1 base to trimming and J lost 9 bases; unmatched junction nucleotides: 10. Germline V gene sequence: CDR1 SGHRS, CDR2 YFSETQ. The CDR3 loop spans 16 amino acids. The CDR3 reads CASSLSASGSNGEQFF. The DNA of the CDR3 is TGCGCCAGCAGCTTGAGCGCTAGCGGGAGTAACGGTGAGCAGTTCTTC.

This chain links TRBV5-6 with TRBJ2-7; a weak D match, TRBD2 (5 bases). The ends were cut back, 2 bases at V and 0 bases at J, with 12 bases in the middle. The CDR3 sequence is 15 residues long. From germline, CDR1 is SGHDT and CDR2 YYEEEE. The CDR3 DNA is TGTGCCAGCAGCTTACCAGCGGAGGCCTCCTACGAGCAGTACTTC. Translation gives CASSLPAEASYEQYF.

The V and J genes are TRBV27 and TRBJ1-1, with 7 bases identical to TRBD1. Germline V gene data show CDR1 as MNHEY and CDR2 as SMNVEV (reference sequence). The CDR3 totals 14 residues. The J segment lost 2 bases and the V segment lost 2 bases, leaving 2 bases of the junction unmatched. CDR3 residues: CASSLDRANTEAFF. CDR3 sequence (DNA): TGTGCCAGCAGTTTAGACAGGGCTAACACTGAAGCTTTCTTT.

CDR3 DNA sequence: TGTGCCAGCAGCTCTTCCCGGGACTCCAATGAGCAGTTCTTC. It codes for CASSSSRDSNEQFF. The chain carries TRBV7-3 and TRBJ2-1; weak D call: TRBD2 (6 bases). Deletions cut 4 bases from V and 6 bases from J, with 13 bases between. The CDR3 covers 14 residues. Germline CDR1 SGHTA, CDR2 FQGTGA.

The V and J genes are TRBV2 and TRBJ1-5; 7 bases are a match to TRBD1. This CDR3 region has 15 residues. The V gene end was trimmed by 4 bases and the J gene end by 5 bases; junction bases not matched to a gene: 8. Germline V lookup: CDR1 SNHLY, CDR2 FYNNEI. The CDR3 DNA reads as TGTGCCAGCAGTGGACAGGGAGGAGGGTATCAGCCCCAGCATTTT. Translated, it gives CASSGQGGGYQPQHF.

The chain is built from TRBV28 and TRBJ2-1; the D gene is possibly TRBD2 (6 bases). CDR3 length: 16 amino acids. Germline V CDR1 and CDR2: MDHEN, SYDVKM. Trimming cost V 5 bases and J 1 base, with 15 bases left between them. The CDR3 spells CASSLGGASSYNEQFF. In nucleotides, the CDR3 is TGTGCCAGCAGTCTGGGGGGAGCGTCTTCCTACAATGAGCAGTTCTTC.

With respect to this clone: The junction does not match germline at one end; this may be a read error. The rearrangement joins TRBV7-7 to TRBJ2-5; TRBD2 matches 7 bases. This CDR3 spans 15 amino acids. Germline V gives CDR1 SSHAT, CDR2 FNYEAQ (reference sequence). The CDR3 coding sequence is TGTGCCAGCGGCTTAAATCCTAGCGGACAAGAGACCCAGTACTTC. Translating gives CASGLNPSGQETQYF.

This clone was seen only a few times. CDR3 DNA: TGTGCCAGCAGCGCGGTGACCTATAATTCACCCCTCCACTTT. It yields the protein CASSAVTYNSPLHF. The chain couples TRBV6-1 to TRBJ1-6, with D hard to call. The CDR3 totals 14 residues. Germline V gene sequence: CDR1 MNHNS, CDR2 SASEGT. V was cut by 6 bases and J by 2 bases, with 8 bases left in between.

This sequence joins TRBV19 and TRBJ1-5, with 8 bases that match TRBD1. The trim removed 4 bases at V and 6 bases at J, leaving 8 bases unmatched. CDR1 is LNHDA, CDR2 SQIVND, per germline (reference sequence). This CDR3 has 15 residues. The CDR3 nucleotides read TGTGCCAGTAGTAGGGGCAGGGGGCGAGGTCAGCCCCAGCATTTT. This gives the protein CASSRGRGRGQPQHF.

As regards this clone: The same CDR3 arises from other DNA sequences in this sample as well. The chain carries TRBV18 and TRBJ2-1, with 12 bases lining up with TRBD1. The germline V gene encodes CDR1 KGHSH and CDR2 LQKENI. With V trimmed by 6 bases and J by 7 bases, 7 bases remained unmatched. This CDR3 is 15 amino acids long. Here the CDR3 reads CASSPPGQGANEQFF. The DNA for the CDR3 is TGTGCCAGCTCGCCTCCGGGACAGGGGGCGAATGAGCAGTTCTTC.

This chain joins TRBV7-7 and TRBJ2-1; 7 positions agree with TRBD1. V lost 3 bases and J lost 2; bases outside the gene matches: 4. Germline lookup yields CDR1 SSHAT and CDR2 FNYEAQ (reference sequence). This CDR3 has 15 residues. CDR3 in DNA: TGTGCCAGCAGCTTGGGGACAGATCCCTACAATGAGCAGTTCTTC. Amino acid sequence: CASSLGTDPYNEQFF.

CDR3 residues: CASSLGQGFNEQFF. The CDR3 region has the DNA TGTGCCAGCAGCTTAGGACAGGGTTTCAATGAGCAGTTCTTC. This chain uses TRBV7-2 with TRBJ2-1, with 7 bases lining up with TRBD1. Germline V CDR1 and CDR2: SGHTA, FQGNSA. V shed 1 base and J 6 bases; nucleotides not matched to a gene: 3. The CDR3 is 14 residues long.

The rearrangement uses TRBV5-1 and TRBJ2-1; tentatively, D is TRBD2 (5 bases). The CDR3 has 15 amino acids. V was trimmed by 4 bases and J by 8 bases, leaving 19 bases between them. Looked up from germline, CDR1 is SGHRS and CDR2 is YFSETQ. The CDR3 sequence is CASSPGISGLDEQFF. In nucleotides, the CDR3 is TGCGCCAGCAGCCCCGGTATCTCTGGACTCGATGAGCAGTTCTTC. Together with reference TRBV5-1 and TRBJ2-1, the CDR3 gives the full variable domain: KAGVTQTPRYLIKTRGQQVTLSCSPISGHRSVSWYQQTPGQGLQFLFEYFSETQRNKGNFPGRFSGRQFSNSRSEMNVSTLELGDSALYLCASSPGISGLDEQFFGPGTRLTVL.

The chain is built from TRBV5-1 and TRBJ2-1; possibly TRBD1 for D (5 bases). CDR1 and CDR2 (germline): SGHRS, YFSETQ. The ends were cut back, 0 bases at V and 5 bases at J, with 12 bases in the middle. The CDR3 runs to 15 residues. The CDR3 sequence is CASSLGTPSDNEQFF. The CDR3 DNA sequence: TGCGCCAGCAGCTTGGGGACACCAAGCGACAATGAGCAGTTCTTC.

The J gene is TRBJ1-1, the V gene TRBV27, with D possibly TRBD1 on 5 matching bases. The germline V and J ends were trimmed by 1 base and 1 base, with 7 bases remaining between them. Germline V gene data show CDR1 as MNHEY and CDR2 as SMNVEV (reference sequence). The length of the CDR3 is 14 residues. The CDR3 sequence is CASSLWGENTEAFF. Written as DNA, the CDR3 is TGTGCCAGCAGTTTATGGGGGGAGAACACTGAAGCTTTCTTT.

This clone was seen a single time. One end of the junction is discordant with germline, which a read error may explain. The gene calls are TRBV7-9 and TRBJ1-2; D possibly corresponds to TRBD1 (6 bases). The CDR3 is made up of 12 amino acids. Germline values: CDR1 SEHNR, CDR2 FQNEAQ (reference sequence). CDR3 nucleotide sequence: TGTTCCAGCAGCCCCGGACAGACTGGCTACACCTTC. Amino acid sequence: CSSSPGQTGYTF.

The V gene is TRBV7-2, the J gene TRBJ2-2; D is undetermined. CDR3 length: 15 amino acids. Germline CDR1 is SGHTA and CDR2 is FQGNSA. Trimming shortened V by 4 bases and J by 6 bases, and 15 bases separated the two germline ends. Here the CDR3 DNA reads TGTGCCAGCAGCTCAGATAGTGACTGGCCCGGGGAGCTGTTTTTT. Amino acids: CASSSDSDWPGELFF.

The chain links TRBV6-1 to TRBJ1-1; D remains ambiguous. The germline V gene has CDR1 MNHNS and CDR2 SASEGT. This CDR3 has 11 residues. V lost 8 bases and J 5 bases, leaving 9 bases between the germline ends. The chain's CDR3 is CASRLNTEAFF. CDR3 in DNA: TGTGCCAGCCGCCTAAATACTGAAGCTTTCTTT.

This clone was picked up one time. The rearrangement uses TRBV7-2 and TRBJ2-5; 12 bases match TRBD2. Losses at the gene ends were 5 bases for V and 4 bases for J; bases not matched to a gene: 8. Germline CDR1 SGHTA, CDR2 FQGNSA. The CDR3 length is 16 residues. Here the CDR3 reads CASSRRLAGAAETQYF. The CDR3 bases are TGTGCCAGCAGCCGGAGACTAGCGGGAGCGGCAGAGACCCAGTACTTC.

The chain couples TRBV6-5 to TRBJ2-7; perhaps TRBD2 as D (5 bases). Looked up from germline, CDR1 is MNHEY and CDR2 is SVGAGI. V was shortened by 6 bases and J by 5 bases, with 14 bases between the two germline ends. There are 13 residues in the CDR3. This CDR3 is CASRPLVNDEQYF. DNA of the CDR3: TGTGCCAGCAGGCCACTAGTTAATGACGAGCAGTACTTC.

There are a few counts of this clone. This chain uses TRBV9 with TRBJ2-7; D is possibly TRBD2 (5 bases). Germline CDR1 is SGDLS and CDR2 is YYNGEE. Trimming removed 1 base at V and 1 base at J, with 12 bases between. The CDR3 consists of 15 residues. CDR3 region: CASSVPLDCSYEQYF. For the CDR3, the DNA is TGTGCCAGCAGCGTACCCCTGGACTGTTCCTACGAGCAGTACTTC.

This clone was counted only a few times. The chain employs TRBV9 and TRBJ2-3; D unclear. Between the trimmed V and J ends, which lost 2 bases and 3 bases, there was a span of 10 bases. The CDR3 length is 14 residues. Germline values: CDR1 SGDLS, CDR2 YYNGEE. This chain's CDR3 is CASSVGFTTDTQYF. The CDR3 region has the DNA TGTGCCAGCAGCGTGGGCTTCACAACAGATACGCAGTATTTT.

The chain couples TRBV28 to TRBJ2-1; 7 nucleotides line up with TRBD2. Unmatched junction bases numbered 7, after V lost 6 bases and J lost 8 bases. In germline, CDR1 is MDHEN, CDR2 SYDVKM. This CDR3 is 13 amino acids long. The CDR3 sequence: CASSKLAPDEQFF. In DNA, the CDR3 is TGTGCCAGCAGCAAACTAGCGCCGGATGAGCAGTTCTTC.

This clone was seen just once. The chain employs TRBV5-1 and TRBJ1-2; possible D gene TRBD1, 5 bases. Germline CDR1 and CDR2: SGHRS and YFSETQ. V was cut by 4 bases and J by 1 base, with 14 bases left in between. This CDR3 is 15 amino acids long. The DNA of the CDR3 is TGCGCCAGCAGCACCGACAGCACAAATAACTATGGCTACACCTTC. Encoded protein: CASSTDSTNNYGYTF.

The J gene is TRBJ2-1, the V gene TRBV30; a weak D match, TRBD2 (5 bases). Trimming left V 2 bases short and J 7 bases short, with 15 bases between. Looked up from germline, CDR1 is GTSNPN and CDR2 is SVGIG (reference sequence). The CDR3 has 14 residues. CDR3 protein: CAWSSGSIWNEQFF. CDR3 in DNA: TGTGCCTGGAGTTCTGGGAGCATTTGGAATGAGCAGTTCTTC.

The J gene is TRBJ1-4, the V gene TRBV4-1; the D gene is possibly TRBD1 (6 bases). Trimming shortened V by 2 bases and J by 5 bases, and 15 bases separated the two germline ends. This CDR3 contains 16 residues. The V gene's germline CDR1 is MGHRA and CDR2 YSYEKL. CDR3 loop: CASSQSEARGNEKLFF. The CDR3, as DNA: TGCGCCAGCAGCCAATCCGAGGCCAGGGGCAATGAAAAACTGTTTTTT.

This clone has a handful of counts. This chain uses TRBV14 with TRBJ1-5, with 7 bases identical to TRBD1. The CDR3 loop spans 19 amino acids. The trim removed 1 base at V and 0 bases at J, leaving 12 bases unmatched. Germline V CDR1 and CDR2: SGHDN, FVKESK. The CDR3 is CASSQVRVQGFYSNQPQHF. CDR3 nucleotide sequence: TGTGCCAGCAGCCAAGTTAGGGTACAGGGGTTCTATAGCAATCAGCCCCAGCATTTT.

V gene TRBV19 combines with J gene TRBJ2-7; 9 positions agree with TRBD1. After removal of 4 bases from V and 4 bases from J, the junction contained 8 bases not matched to a gene. The germline gives CDR1 LNHDA, CDR2 SQIVND (reference sequence). The CDR3 loop spans 15 amino acids. This CDR3 is CASSSIGTGKYEQYF. CDR3 nucleotides: TGTGCCAGTAGTAGCATCGGGACAGGGAAGTACGAGCAGTACTTC.